This TCR beta chain was sequenced for a study of OX40 agonist ivuxolimab in advanced cancers. This CDR3 region has 19 residues. Germline-derived CDR1 and CDR2 are SGHRS and YFSETQ. The V gene lost 5 bases and the J gene lost 3 bases, with 26 bases spanning the gap. Profiled with immunoSEQ multiplex PCR; TCRdb holds only in-frame clones, not every one. Of tens of thousands of clones listed, around 85% are singletons. Sequencing was performed on CD4+ or CD8+ T cells sorted from blood, taken in a trial of the OX40 agonist ivuxolimab. The genes are TRBV5-1 and TRBJ2-2, with D possibly matching TRBD1 (6 bases). The clonotype originates from an adult with an advanced solid tumor such as melanoma, head and neck, liver or kidney cancer. For the CDR3, the DNA is TGCGCCAGCAGATCAGGTTCGAGGGGGACGTTCGGGTACACCGGGGAGCTGTTTTTT. Translation: CASRSGSRGTFGYTGELFF.